These 6 T cell receptor beta chains were all obtained from the same sample, sequenced in a study of control samples from healthy donors and cancer patients. Profiled with immunoSEQ multiplex PCR; TCRdb holds only in-frame clones, not every one. The sample lists around 130,000 clones; less than 95% were seen once. Sequences were obtained from blood. All receptors come from a man under 40 in good health.

This chain links TRBV10-3 with TRBJ1-2; 9 positions agree with TRBD1. Germline values: CDR1 ENHRY, CDR2 SYGVKD. Unmatched junction bases numbered 9, after V lost 1 base and J lost 6 bases. The CDR3 has 16 amino acids. The CDR3 spells CAISEFAGQGSNGYTF. The CDR3 region has the DNA TGTGCCATCAGTGAGTTCGCAGGACAGGGGTCGAATGGCTACACCTTC.

The chain joins TRBV4-1 to TRBJ2-1; 7 nucleotides align to TRBD1. Germline CDR1 MGHRA, CDR2 YSYEKL. Trimming took 0 bases from V and 6 from J; bases not matched to a gene: 11. CDR3 length: 17 amino acids. The CDR3, as DNA: TGCGCCAGCAGCCAAGAATTGACAGGGATGGTTCTCAATGAGCAGTTCTTC. Protein: CASSQELTGMVLNEQFF.

This chain connects TRBV4-2 to TRBJ2-5, with 10 bases lining up with TRBD2. The CDR3 runs 17 residues. CDR1 LGHNA and CDR2 YNFKEQ come from the germline V gene. J lost 5 bases, V lost 4 bases, and 13 bases had no gene match. For the CDR3, the DNA is TGTGCCAGCAGCCCCTCAGCGGGGGGGCGGTTACAGGAGACCCAGTACTTC. Translating it yields CASSPSAGGRLQETQYF.

The V gene is TRBV19, the J gene TRBJ1-1, with D hard to call. Trimming removed 3 bases from V and 1 base from J, with 12 bases in between. The CDR3 is 15 amino acids. CDR1 is LNHDA, CDR2 SQIVND, per germline (reference sequence). CDR3 loop: CASSIPGWGNTEAFF. The CDR3, as DNA: TGTGCCAGTAGTATCCCCGGTTGGGGGAACACTGAAGCTTTCTTT.

This clone is labeled medium-sized. V gene TRBV6-4 combines with J gene TRBJ2-1; 9 nucleotides agree with TRBD1. The CDR3 length is 15 residues. The ends lost 3 bases at V and 4 bases at J; junction bases unmatched: 4. CDR1 and CDR2 (germline): MRHNA, SNTAGT. The CDR3, as DNA: TGTGCCAGCAGTGATTACGGGACAGGGTACAATGAGCAGTTCTTC. It translates to CASSDYGTGYNEQFF.

The rearrangement joins TRBV25-1 to TRBJ1-4, with D unresolved. The CDR3 sequence is 12 residues long. Per the germline V gene, CDR1 is MGHDK and CDR2 is SYGVNS. V was pared by 1 base and J by 7 bases, with 4 bases between. The DNA of the CDR3 is TGTGCCAGCAGTGAATCACCTGAAAAACTGTTTTTT. Its translation is CASSESPEKLFF. Using reference TRBV25-1 and TRBJ1-4 for the parts outside the CDR3, the full variable domain is EADIYQTPRYLVIGTGKKITLECSQTMGHDKMYWYQQDPGMELHLIHYSYGVNSTEKGDLSSESTVSRIRTEHFPLTLESARPSHTSQYLCASSESPEKLFFGSGTQLSVL.